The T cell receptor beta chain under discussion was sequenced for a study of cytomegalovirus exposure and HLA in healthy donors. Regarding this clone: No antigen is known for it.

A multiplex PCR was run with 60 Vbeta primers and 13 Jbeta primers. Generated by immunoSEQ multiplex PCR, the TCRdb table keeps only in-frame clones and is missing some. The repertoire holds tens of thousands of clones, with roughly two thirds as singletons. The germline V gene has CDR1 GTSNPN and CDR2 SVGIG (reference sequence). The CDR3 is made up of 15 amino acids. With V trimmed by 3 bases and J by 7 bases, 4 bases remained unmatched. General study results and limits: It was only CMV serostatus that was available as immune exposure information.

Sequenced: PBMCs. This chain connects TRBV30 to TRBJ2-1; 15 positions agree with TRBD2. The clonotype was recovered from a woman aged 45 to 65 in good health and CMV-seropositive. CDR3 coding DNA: TGTGCCTGGAGAGGACTAGCGGGGGGGGTAAATGAGCAGTTCTTC. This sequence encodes CAWRGLAGGVNEQFF. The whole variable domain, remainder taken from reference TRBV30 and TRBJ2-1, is SQTIHQWPATLVQPVGSPLSLECTVEGTSNPNLYWYRQAAGRGLQLLFYSVGIGQISSEVPQNLSASRPQDRQFILSSKKLLLSDSGFYLCAWRGLAGGVNEQFFGPGTRLTVL.